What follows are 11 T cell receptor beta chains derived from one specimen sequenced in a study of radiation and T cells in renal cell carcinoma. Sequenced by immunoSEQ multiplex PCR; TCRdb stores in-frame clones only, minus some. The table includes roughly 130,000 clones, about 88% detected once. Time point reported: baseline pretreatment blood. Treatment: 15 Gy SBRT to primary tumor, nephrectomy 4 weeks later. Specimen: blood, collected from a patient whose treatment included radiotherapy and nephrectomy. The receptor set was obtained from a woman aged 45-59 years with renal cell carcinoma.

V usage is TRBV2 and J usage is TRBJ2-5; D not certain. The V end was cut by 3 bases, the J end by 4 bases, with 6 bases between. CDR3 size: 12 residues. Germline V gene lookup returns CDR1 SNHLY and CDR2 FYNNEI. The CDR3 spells CASSEGVETQYF. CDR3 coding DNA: TGTGCCAGCAGTGAGGGTGTAGAGACCCAGTACTTC.

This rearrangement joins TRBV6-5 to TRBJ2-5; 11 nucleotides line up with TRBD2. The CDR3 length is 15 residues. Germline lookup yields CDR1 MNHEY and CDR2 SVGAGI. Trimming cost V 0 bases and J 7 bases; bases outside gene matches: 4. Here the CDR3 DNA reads TGTGCCAGCAGTTACTCTCTAGCGGGGGGATCGACCCAGTACTTC. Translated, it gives CASSYSLAGGSTQYF.

CDR3 bases: TGTGCCATCGGAGGACAGGGCTACGAGCAGTACTTC. Translation gives CAIGGQGYEQYF. This chain joins TRBV10-3 and TRBJ2-7, with TRBD1 matching 8 bases. CDR1 and CDR2 (germline): ENHRY, SYGVKD. With 8 bases clipped from V and 3 bases from J, the junction kept 3 bases outside the gene matches. This CDR3 is built from 12 residues.

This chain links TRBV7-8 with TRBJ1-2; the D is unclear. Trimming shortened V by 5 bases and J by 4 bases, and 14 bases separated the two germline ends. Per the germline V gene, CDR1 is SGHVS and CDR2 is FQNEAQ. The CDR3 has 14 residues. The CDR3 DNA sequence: TGTGCCAGCAGCGGTGGTATAGGGAGCTATGGCTACACCTTC. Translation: CASSGGIGSYGYTF.

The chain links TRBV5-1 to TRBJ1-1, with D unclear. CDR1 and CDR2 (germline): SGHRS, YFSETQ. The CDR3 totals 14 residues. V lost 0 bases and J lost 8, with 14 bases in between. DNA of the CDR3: TGCGCCAGCAGCTTGGAGCTTTGGACTTCAGAAGCTTTCTTT. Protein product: CASSLELWTSEAFF.

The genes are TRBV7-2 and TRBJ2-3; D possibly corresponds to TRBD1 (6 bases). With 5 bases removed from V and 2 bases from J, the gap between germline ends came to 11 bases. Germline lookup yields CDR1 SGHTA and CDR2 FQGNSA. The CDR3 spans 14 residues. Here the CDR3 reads CASSVYRDTDTQYF. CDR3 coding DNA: TGTGCCAGCAGCGTCTACAGGGACACAGATACGCAGTATTTT.

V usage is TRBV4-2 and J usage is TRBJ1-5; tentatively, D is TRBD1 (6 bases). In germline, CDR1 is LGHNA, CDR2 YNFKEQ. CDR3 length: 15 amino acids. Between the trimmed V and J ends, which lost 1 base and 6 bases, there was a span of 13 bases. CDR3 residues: CASSQGGPLSQPQHF. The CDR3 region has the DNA TGTGCCAGCAGCCAAGGGGGGCCTCTCAGTCAGCCCCAGCATTTT.

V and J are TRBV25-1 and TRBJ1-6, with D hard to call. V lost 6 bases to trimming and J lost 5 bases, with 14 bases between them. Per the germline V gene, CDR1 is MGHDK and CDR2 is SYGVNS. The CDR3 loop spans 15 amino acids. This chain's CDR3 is CASRMTQRDNSPLHF. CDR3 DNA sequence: TGTGCCAGCAGAATGACACAGAGGGATAATTCACCCCTCCACTTT.

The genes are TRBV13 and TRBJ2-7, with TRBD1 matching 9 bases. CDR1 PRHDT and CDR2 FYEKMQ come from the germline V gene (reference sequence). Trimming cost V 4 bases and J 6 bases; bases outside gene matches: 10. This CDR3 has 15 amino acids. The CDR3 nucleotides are TGTGCCAGCAGCTCGAACGGACAGGGGCAACGCGAGCAGTACTTC. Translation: CASSSNGQGQREQYF.

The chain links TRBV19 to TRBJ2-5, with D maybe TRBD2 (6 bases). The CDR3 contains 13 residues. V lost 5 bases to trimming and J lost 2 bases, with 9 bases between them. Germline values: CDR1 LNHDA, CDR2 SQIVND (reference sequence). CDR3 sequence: CASSGDLQETQYF. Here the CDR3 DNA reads TGTGCCAGTAGTGGGGACTTACAAGAGACCCAGTACTTC.

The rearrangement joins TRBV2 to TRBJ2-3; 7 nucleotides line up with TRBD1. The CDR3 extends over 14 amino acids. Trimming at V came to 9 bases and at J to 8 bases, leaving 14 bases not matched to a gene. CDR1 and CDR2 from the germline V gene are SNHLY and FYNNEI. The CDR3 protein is CASTGQYVKGTQYF. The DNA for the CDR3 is TGTGCCAGTACGGGACAGTACGTGAAGGGTACGCAGTATTTT.